The rows below give T cell receptor beta chains drawn from one sample of a study of spatial heterogeneity in lung cancer. A single record per CDR3 protein comes from TCRdb applying MiXCR to the 5' RACE reads. The top ten clones hold 15% to 20% of a sample with 2,900 or so distinct CDR3 sequences, 5% to 6% of them seen once. The sequenced sample was lung tumor tissue, obtained at surgery. All receptors come from a male donor with early-stage non-small cell lung cancer. CDR3s include the opening cysteine and the closing phenylalanine or tryptophan. Each record gives: D gene, J gene, clone size, V gene, CDR3 protein, CDR3 DNA. A D gene is named only where the DNA matches it firmly. Expanded clones are given a class, and other clones once, few, many or no size at all.

TRBD2	TRBJ2-7	medium-sized	TRBV11-2	CASSPSGTSSYEQYF	TGTGCCAGCAGCCCTTCCGGGACTAGCTCCTACGAGCAGTACTTC
TRBD2	TRBJ2-5	medium-sized	TRBV5-1	CASSSAVAGVWETQYF	TGCGCCAGCAGCTCAGCGGTAGCGGGGGTCTGGGAGACCCAGTACTTC
TRBD2	TRBJ2-1	NA	TRBV20-1	CSARQLAGTNNEQFF	TGCAGTGCTAGACAACTAGCGGGGACGAACAATGAGCAGTTCTTC
TRBD1	TRBJ1-2	medium-sized	TRBV28	CASSRDRGQNGYTF	TGTGCCAGCAGTAGGGACAGGGGGCAGAATGGCTACACCTTC
NA	TRBJ2-3	medium-sized	TRBV27	CASGHRPEADTQYF	TGTGCCAGCGGCCATAGACCTGAGGCAGATACGCAGTATTTT
NA	TRBJ2-7	medium-sized	TRBV29-1	CSVGTASYEQYF	TGCAGCGTTGGAACCGCCTCCTACGAGCAGTACTTC
TRBD2	TRBJ2-3	many	TRBV9	CASSVAPSGASTDTQYF	TGTGCCAGCAGCGTAGCGCCTAGCGGGGCTAGCACAGATACGCAGTATTTT
TRBD1	TRBJ2-7	many	TRBV3-1	CASSQGDGDRGYEQYF	TGTGCCAGCAGCCAAGGGGATGGGGACAGGGGTTACGAGCAGTACTTC
NA	TRBJ2-7	large	TRBV19	CASSIAVSTYEQYF	TGTGCCAGTAGTATAGCAGTCTCGACCTACGAGCAGTACTTC
NA	TRBJ2-7	many	TRBV30	CAWSSTESAYEQYF	TGTGCCTGGAGTTCGACAGAGAGCGCCTACGAGCAGTACTTC